Shown below are 21 T cell receptor beta chains from a single sample sequenced in a study of blood T cells in healthy people across ages. Then a second PCR, running roughly 7 to 11 cycles, was carried out with a sample-barcoded 5' primer and a J-beta primer mix. TCRdb re-derived calls from the 5' RACE reads in MiXCR, one entry per CDR3 protein. The sample gives roughly 900,000 distinct CDR3 sequences, approximately 49% of which show up once; around an eighth is in the top ten. The specimen was blood. The receptors come from a man between 25 and 39 years old in good health.

The V call is TRBV7-3, the J call TRBJ1-1; the D is unclear. Germline V CDR1 and CDR2: SGHTA, FQGTGA. V was pared by 6 bases and J by 0 bases, with 14 bases between. The CDR3 is made up of 15 amino acids. The CDR3 DNA follows: TGTGCCAGCAGTCATACTGCCGAAATGAACACTGAAGCTTTCTTT. Protein: CASSHTAEMNTEAFF.

This clonotype was counted at least ten times. This chain links TRBV4-2 with TRBJ2-1; the match to TRBD1 covers 9 bases. Germline loops: CDR1 LGHNA, CDR2 YNFKEQ. The CDR3 has 15 residues. J gave up 4 bases and V 3 bases, and 4 bases lay outside the gene matches. In DNA form, the CDR3 reads TGTGCCAGCAGCCAGAGGACAGGGGAGTACAATGAGCAGTTCTTC. This translates into CASSQRTGEYNEQFF.

Points on this clonotype: One base away lies a much larger clone, so this may be a sequencing read error. The gene calls are TRBV12-3 or TRBV12-4 and TRBJ2-7; a weak D match, TRBD2 (5 bases). The DNA matches TRBJ2-5 better at its end, which makes the J call doubtful. The CDR3 spans 14 residues. The CDR3 DNA sequence: TGTGCCAGCGGTTTGGCGTCCGGGGAAGAGACCCAGTACTTC. Encoded protein: CASGLASGEETQYF.

This clonotype was counted between two and nine times. CDR3 coding DNA: TGTGCCATCAGTCAAGGGACAGGGACGAGTGGAAACACCATATATTTT. It translates to CAISQGTGTSGNTIYF. The rearrangement joins TRBV10-3 to TRBJ1-3; 9 bases are a match to TRBD1. CDR1 and CDR2 from the germline V gene are ENHRY and SYGVKD. The CDR3 length is 16 residues. V shed 5 bases and J 3 bases; nucleotides not matched to a gene: 8.

This clonotype was detected a few times. V usage is TRBV5-4 and J usage is TRBJ1-2; 7 bases are a match to TRBD1. In germline, CDR1 is SGHNT, CDR2 YYREEE (reference sequence). The CDR3 totals 14 residues. J lost 7 bases, V lost 4 bases, and 10 bases had no gene match. This CDR3 is CASSRTGQPLGYTF. The CDR3 region has the DNA TGTGCCAGCAGCCGGACAGGACAGCCTCTTGGCTACACCTTC.

This chain joins TRBV29-1 and TRBJ1-4; 7 bases agree with TRBD1. The junction had 10 bases not matched to a gene; V was cut back by 7 bases and J by 8 bases. Germline CDR1 reads SQVTM; CDR2 reads ANQGSEA. The CDR3 consists of 13 residues. DNA for the CDR3: TGCAGCGCCTTGACAGGGTCCAGGGAAAAACTGTTTTTT. It yields the protein CSALTGSREKLFF.

The chain recombines TRBV29-1 with TRBJ1-2, with TRBD1 identical over 7 bases. Germline-derived CDR1 and CDR2 are SQVTM and ANQGSEA. The CDR3 is made up of 11 amino acids. The junction had 6 bases not matched to a gene; V was cut back by 7 bases and J by 7 bases. The CDR3 region is CSGYRGGGYTF. CDR3 coding DNA: TGCAGCGGTTACAGGGGCGGTGGCTACACCTTC.

The gene calls are TRBV12-5 and TRBJ2-3, with unresolved D. Germline values: CDR1 LGHNT, CDR2 FRNRAP. CDR3 length: 13 residues. V dropped 3 bases and J dropped 3 bases, with 7 bases sitting between them. Written as DNA, the CDR3 is TGTGCTAGTGGTTTCTCTACGACAGATACGCAGTATTTT. It translates to CASGFSTTDTQYF. Supplemented by reference TRBV12-5 and TRBJ2-3, the full variable domain reads DARVTQTPRHKVTEMGQEVTMRCQPILGHNTVFWYRQTMMQGLELLAYFRNRAPLDDSGMPKDRFSAEMPDATLATLKIQPSEPRDSAVYFCASGFSTTDTQYFGPGTRLTVL.

Here the CDR3 DNA reads TGTGCCAGCAGCCAAGAAAATTTCTCCTACAATGAGCAGTTCTTC. Translated, it gives CASSQENFSYNEQFF. The rearrangement joins TRBV4-2 to TRBJ2-1; no clear D. CDR3 length: 15 residues. Germline values: CDR1 LGHNA, CDR2 YNFKEQ. Trimming stripped 0 bases from V and 0 bases from J, with 6 bases between.

Ten or more counts support this clonotype. The V gene is TRBV5-1, the J gene TRBJ2-2; the D gene is possibly TRBD1 (6 bases). Trimming left V 4 bases short and J 0 bases short, with 16 bases between. The CDR3 has 17 residues. Looked up from germline, CDR1 is SGHRS and CDR2 is YFSETQ. The CDR3 protein is CASSPRPGASNTGELFF. CDR3 nucleotides: TGCGCCAGCAGCCCCCGCCCAGGGGCCTCGAACACCGGGGAGCTGTTTTTT.

V usage is TRBV20-1 and J usage is TRBJ2-7; 8 bases align to TRBD2. This CDR3 has 15 amino acids. The V segment lost 0 bases and the J segment 5 bases; nucleotides outside the gene matches: 9. Germline-derived CDR1 and CDR2 are DFQATT and SNEGSKA (reference sequence). The CDR3 DNA sequence: TGCAGTGCTAGAGATCCCCGAGCGGGGGTGAACGAGCAGTACTTC. This sequence encodes CSARDPRAGVNEQYF.

The genes are TRBV10-3 and TRBJ1-5; 7 bases map to TRBD1. This CDR3 is 13 amino acids long. Germline loops: CDR1 ENHRY, CDR2 SYGVKD. The V segment lost 0 bases and the J segment 7 bases; nucleotides outside the gene matches: 0. The CDR3 loop reads CAISESGGQPQHF. Here the CDR3 DNA reads TGTGCCATCAGTGAGTCAGGGGGCCAGCCCCAGCATTTT.

V is TRBV29-1 and J is TRBJ1-1; tentative D call: TRBD1 (5 bases). The CDR3 runs to 14 residues. Trimming removed 6 bases from V and 1 base from J, with 15 bases in between. The germline V gene has CDR1 SQVTM and CDR2 ANQGSEA. The CDR3 nucleotides are TGCAGCGTGACAGAACAGCTATCGAACACTGAAGCTTTCTTT. It specifies CSVTEQLSNTEAFF.

The rearrangement uses TRBV7-2 and TRBJ2-7; 9 nucleotides line up with TRBD2. With 6 bases clipped from V and 3 bases from J, the junction kept 6 bases outside the gene matches. The CDR3 extends over 14 amino acids. Germline CDR1 SGHTA, CDR2 FQGNSA. Written as DNA, the CDR3 is TGTGCCAGCAGGAATAGCGGGGGATACTACGAGCAGTACTTC. Translating gives CASRNSGGYYEQYF. Complete variable domain (other parts from reference TRBV7-2 and TRBJ2-7): GAGVSQSPSNKVTEKGKDVELRCDPISGHTALYWYRQSLGQGLEFLIYFQGNSAPDKSGLPSDRFSAERTGGSVSTLTIQRTQQEDSAVYLCASRNSGGYYEQYFGPGTRLTVT.

The rearrangement joins TRBV11-2 to TRBJ2-3; TRBD2 matches 7 bases. V lost 0 bases to trimming and J lost 1 base; unmatched junction nucleotides: 4. This CDR3 is built from 16 residues. Germline V gene data show CDR1 as SGHAT and CDR2 as FQNNGV. The CDR3: CASSLDGGGRTDTQYF. The CDR3 DNA sequence: TGTGCCAGCAGCTTAGATGGCGGGGGACGCACAGATACGCAGTATTTT.

This clonotype was seen only a few times. This chain uses TRBV29-1 with TRBJ1-2; no reliable D call. This CDR3 has 10 residues. Trimming removed 5 bases from V and 6 bases from J, with 7 bases in between. Germline V gene sequence: CDR1 SQVTM, CDR2 ANQGSEA. Here the CDR3 DNA reads TGCAGCGTTACAGAAAATGGCTACACCTTC. This encodes CSVTENGYTF.

As concerns this clonotype: A read error may be the cause here, since a much bigger clone is one base away. The rearrangement uses TRBV3-1 and TRBJ2-1, with TRBD2 matching over 10 bases. The germline CDR1 and CDR2 sequences are LGHDT and YNNKEL (reference sequence). The CDR3 contains 22 residues. CDR3 in DNA: TGTGCCAGCAGCCAAGACGCGGGTGGGTCGCTAGCGGGGGCAAGCTCCTACAGTGAGCAGTTCTTC. This codes for CASSQDAGGSLAGASSYSEQFF.

A note on this clonotype: One junction end disagrees with the germline gene, perhaps due to a read error. Here the CDR3 DNA reads TGTGCCTGCAGCTTCGCGGGACAAACCTACGAGCAGTACTTC. It yields the protein CACSFAGQTYEQYF. The V call is TRBV11-3, the J call TRBJ2-7; D tentatively fits TRBD1 or TRBD2 (6 bases each). The V gene's germline CDR1 is SGHNT and CDR2 YENEEA. CDR3 length equals 14 residues.

V is TRBV27 and J is TRBJ2-5; weak D call: TRBD1 (5 bases). Trimming removed 3 bases at V and 5 bases at J, with 10 bases between. The CDR3 is 13 residues long. Germline V gene lookup returns CDR1 MNHEY and CDR2 SMNVEV (reference sequence). CDR3 loop: CASSLGQTETQYF. For the CDR3, the DNA is TGTGCCAGCAGTTTGGGGCAGACGGAGACCCAGTACTTC.

This clonotype was observed a few times. The chain joins TRBV9 to TRBJ2-3; 14 nucleotides agree with TRBD2. Trimming at V came to 0 bases and at J to 6 bases, leaving 6 bases not matched to a gene. From germline, CDR1 is SGDLS and CDR2 YYNGEE. This CDR3 spans 17 amino acids. CDR3 loop: CASSVVGTSGSEDTQYF. CDR3 sequence (DNA): TGTGCCAGCAGCGTAGTGGGGACTAGCGGGAGTGAGGATACGCAGTATTTT. The full variable domain, in which reference TRBV9 and TRBJ2-3 provide the parts outside the CDR3, is DSGVTQTPKHLITATGQRVTLRCSPRSGDLSVYWYQQSLDQGLQFLIQYYNGEERAKGNILERFSAQQFPDLHSELNLSSLELGDSALYFCASSVVGTSGSEDTQYFGPGTRLTVL.

As concerns this clonotype: Germline is not matched at one junction end, which may reflect a read error. This chain uses TRBV5-5 with TRBJ1-2; possible D gene TRBD1, 5 bases. CDR1 is SGHKS and CDR2 is YYEKEE in the germline V gene (reference sequence). The CDR3 has 15 amino acids. CDR3 coding DNA: TGTGCCTGCAGCTCCTTCGGGGGGGAATCAGGTGGCTACACCTTC. It encodes CACSSFGGESGGYTF.